This T cell receptor (beta chain) was sequenced during a study of siplizumab effects on memory and regulatory T cells. The CDR3 spans 13 residues. Deletions cut 3 bases from V and 3 bases from J, with 8 bases between. Looked up from germline, CDR1 is SGHAT and CDR2 is FQNNGV. Using immunoSEQ multiplex PCR, the repertoire was profiled, and TCRdb retains in-frame clones only, with some absent. Seen here are nearly 85,000 clones, about nine tenths observed once, and the top ten hold about 1.4%. The sequenced sample was Tregs sorted from blood. This TCR came from a human donor in good health. V and J are TRBV11-2 and TRBJ1-2; weak D call: TRBD1 (5 bases). This CDR3 is CASSFTGDYGYTF. The CDR3 DNA sequence: TGTGCCAGCAGCTTTACAGGCGACTATGGCTACACCTTC.